A single sample gave rise to the 31 T cell receptor beta chains below, sequenced in a study of T cells in Graves' hyperthyroidism and ophthalmopathy. The source material, RNA transcripts, was used to amplify TCR beta CDR3 regions. Researchers ran a first-round RT-PCR on the TCR CDR3 using the HTBI primer set. TCRdb re-derived calls from the multiplex PCR reads in MiXCR, one entry per CDR3 protein. The sample includes about 760,000 distinct CDR3 sequences, about 35% of them seen just once. Sequencing input: blood. All receptors come from a woman in her thirties or forties with Graves' hyperthyroidism.

The chain employs TRBV11-2 and TRBJ1-1; a weak D match, TRBD1 (6 bases). This CDR3 comprises 14 residues. The V and J ends lost 5 bases and 6 bases respectively, with 16 bases between them. CDR1 and CDR2 from the germline V gene are SGHAT and FQNNGV. CDR3 protein: CASSSDLSGAEAFF. In DNA form, the CDR3 reads TGTGCCAGCAGCAGCGACCTCTCAGGGGCTGAAGCTTTCTTT.

The chain carries TRBV24-1 and TRBJ2-6, with D maybe TRBD1 (5 bases). In germline, CDR1 is KGHDR, CDR2 SFDVKD. Trimming pared 6 bases from V and 0 bases from J, leaving 14 bases between. The CDR3 length is 17 residues. Written as DNA, the CDR3 is TGTGCCACCAGTCTACAGGTCATTAGCTCTGGGGCCAACGTCCTGACTTTC. As protein: CATSLQVISSGANVLTF.

The chain recombines TRBV10-3 with TRBJ2-2; 7 positions agree with TRBD1. Losses at the gene ends were 4 bases for V and 5 bases for J; bases not matched to a gene: 4. The V gene's germline CDR1 is ENHRY and CDR2 SYGVKD. The CDR3 extends over 14 amino acids. CDR3: CAISVDRVTGELFF. The CDR3, as DNA: TGTGCCATCAGTGTTGACAGGGTAACCGGGGAGCTGTTTTTT.

This clonotype has ten or more counts. The CDR3 reads CASSQPMRGAQHF. Written as DNA, the CDR3 is TGTGCCAGCAGCCAGCCAATGAGGGGCGCCCAGCATTTT. This chain connects TRBV14 to TRBJ1-5; D may be TRBD1 (5 bases). Germline CDR1 and CDR2: SGHDN and FVKESK. The germline V and J ends were trimmed by 3 bases and 11 bases, with 14 bases remaining between them. CDR3 length: 13 residues. Combining the CDR3 with reference TRBV14 and TRBJ1-5 gives the whole variable domain EAGVTQFPSHSVIEKGQTVTLRCDPISGHDNLYWYRRVMGKEIKFLLHFVKESKQDESGMPNNRFLAERTGGTYSTLKVQPAELEDSGVYFCASSQPMRGAQHFGDGTRLSIL.

This clonotype was counted many times. This chain uses TRBV5-1 with TRBJ1-1; D is possibly TRBD1 (5 bases). The CDR3 contains 15 residues. The ends were cut back, 3 bases at V and 1 base at J, with 13 bases in the middle. Germline CDR1 SGHRS, CDR2 YFSETQ. CDR3 DNA sequence: TGCGCCAGCAGCTGGGGGGTACCCTCGAACACTGAAGCTTTCTTT. Encoded protein: CASSWGVPSNTEAFF. The full variable domain, rest sourced from reference TRBV5-1 and TRBJ1-1, is KAGVTQTPRYLIKTRGQQVTLSCSPISGHRSVSWYQQTPGQGLQFLFEYFSETQRNKGNFPGRFSGRQFSNSRSEMNVSTLELGDSALYLCASSWGVPSNTEAFFGQGTRLTVV.

As regards this clonotype: Given a much more abundant clone one base away, this may be a read error. V and J are TRBV29-1 and TRBJ2-2; perhaps TRBD2 as D (5 bases). From germline, CDR1 is SQVTM and CDR2 ANQGSEA. This CDR3 has 13 amino acids. The CDR3 is CGASGSGGGELFF. DNA of the CDR3: TGCGGCGCCTCGGGATCTGGAGGCGGGGAGCTGTTTTTT.

The V gene is TRBV20-1, the J gene TRBJ1-1; D unresolved. This CDR3 is built from 11 residues. The germline V gene encodes CDR1 DFQATT and CDR2 SNEGSKA (reference sequence). The V gene lost 1 base and the J gene lost 5 bases, with 5 bases spanning the gap. CDR3 nucleotides: TGCAGTGCTAGAGTGTGGACTGAAGCTTTCTTT. Residues: CSARVWTEAFF.

The CDR3 DNA is TGCGCCAGCAGCACCCTCGGGACAGAACTTAACTATGGCTACACCTTC. The encoded protein is CASSTLGTELNYGYTF. This sequence joins TRBV4-1 and TRBJ1-2; 7 bases are a match to TRBD1. CDR3 length equals 16 residues. V trimming: 5 bases; J trimming: 1 base; junction bases outside the gene matches: 10. CDR1 MGHRA and CDR2 YSYEKL come from the germline V gene.

J is TRBJ2-7 and V is TRBV20-1, with TRBD2 matching 8 bases. The CDR3 loop spans 17 amino acids. Per germline, CDR1 DFQATT and CDR2 SNEGSKA (reference sequence). The junction had 16 bases not matched to a gene; V was cut back by 1 base and J by 5 bases. In DNA, the CDR3 is TGCAGTGCTAGAGTAGCGGGAACAGGGACTCTCAGGGACGAGCAGTACTTC. Translating gives CSARVAGTGTLRDEQYF.

This clonotype came up many times. The J gene is TRBJ1-4, the V gene TRBV12-3 or TRBV12-4; D gene uncertain. V dropped 3 bases and J dropped 7 bases, with 9 bases sitting between them. This CDR3 spans 13 amino acids. This CDR3 reads CASSFSLSEKLFF. In DNA, the CDR3 is TGTGCCAGCAGTTTTTCACTTTCTGAAAAACTGTTTTTT.

This clonotype has a handful of counts. The J gene is TRBJ1-2, the V gene TRBV5-1; D might be TRBD1 (5 bases). From germline, CDR1 is SGHRS and CDR2 YFSETQ. The CDR3 runs to 16 residues. V was pared by 0 bases and J by 7 bases, with 19 bases between. CDR3 amino acids: CASSLAGGAGIGGYTF. DNA for the CDR3: TGCGCCAGCAGCTTGGCAGGAGGGGCAGGTATCGGTGGCTACACCTTC.

Notes on this clonotype: A read error may be the cause here, since a much bigger clone is one base away. This CDR3 reads CTSSPPGQNQETQYF. The CDR3 DNA sequence: TGTACCAGCAGTCCCCCGGGACAGAACCAAGAGACCCAGTACTTC. The chain combines TRBV12-3 or TRBV12-4 with TRBJ2-5; 7 bases match TRBD1. The CDR3 covers 15 residues.

A note on this clonotype: This sequence may be a read error, since a much larger clone differs from it by one base. The CDR3 bases are TGCGCCAGCAGCGCACAGGGATCTGAAAAACTGTTTTTT. This encodes CASSAQGSEKLFF. This rearrangement joins TRBV5-1 to TRBJ1-4, with TRBD1 as a possible D gene (6 bases). Germline V gene sequence: CDR1 SGHRS, CDR2 YFSETQ. The CDR3 is 13 residues long. V was cut by 4 bases and J by 7 bases, with 11 bases left in between.

The sample holds many counts of this clonotype. The CDR3 sequence is CAISEDTGANVLTF. As DNA, the CDR3 is TGTGCCATCAGTGAAGACACTGGGGCCAACGTCCTGACTTTC. The V and J genes are TRBV10-3 and TRBJ2-6; unclear D gene. CDR3 length: 14 amino acids. The germline V and J ends were trimmed by 3 bases and 2 bases, with 5 bases remaining between them. CDR1 and CDR2 (germline): ENHRY, SYGVKD.

As regards this clonotype: Mismatch with germline at one junction end may stem from a read error. This chain links TRBV5-1 with TRBJ2-7; TRBD1 agrees at 7 bases. Gene TRBJ2-1 matches the end of the DNA better, so the J call may be wrong. This CDR3 comprises 13 residues. Germline CDR1 reads SGHRS; CDR2 reads YFSETQ. The CDR3 reads CASSQWTGNEQFF. Here the CDR3 DNA reads TGTGCCAGCAGCCAATGGACAGGCAATGAGCAGTTCTTC.

This chain uses TRBV10-3 with TRBJ1-6; tentatively, D is TRBD1 (6 bases). This CDR3 is built from 13 residues. CDR1 is ENHRY and CDR2 is SYGVKD in the germline V gene. V gave up 6 bases and J gave up 8 bases, with 11 bases separating them. The CDR3 DNA follows: TGTGCCATCAGACAGGAGGGGGATTCACCCCTCCACTTT. Its protein product is CAIRQEGDSPLHF.

This clonotype has a count of ten or more. The V and J genes are TRBV4-1 and TRBJ1-2, with 10 bases matching TRBD1. This CDR3 contains 16 residues. J lost 7 bases, V lost 0 bases, and 8 bases had no gene match. Germline values: CDR1 MGHRA, CDR2 YSYEKL. CDR3 nucleotides: TGCGCCAGCAGCCAAGATCGGGACAGGGGCATGTCTGGCTACACCTTC. Translation: CASSQDRDRGMSGYTF.

This chain connects TRBV11-2 to TRBJ1-3; possibly TRBD1 for D (5 bases). Germline V CDR1 and CDR2: SGHAT, FQNNGV. This CDR3 is built from 15 residues. Trimming shortened V by 5 bases and J by 3 bases, and 14 bases separated the two germline ends. DNA for the CDR3: TGTGCCAGCAGCCCGATGGGGGGGGATGGAAACACCATATATTTT. This gives the protein CASSPMGGDGNTIYF.

The chain is built from TRBV20-1 and TRBJ1-2, with D possibly TRBD1 on 5 matching bases. Germline V gene lookup returns CDR1 DFQATT and CDR2 SNEGSKA (reference sequence). The ends were cut back, 5 bases at V and 5 bases at J, with 12 bases in the middle. This CDR3 region has 12 residues. CDR3 sequence: CSAPVGVYGYTF. Here the CDR3 DNA reads TGCAGTGCTCCGGTGGGGGTATATGGCTACACCTTC.

This clonotype was found many times. The chain is built from TRBV7-8 and TRBJ2-5; D is ambiguous. The germline V gene encodes CDR1 SGHVS and CDR2 FQNEAQ. Trimming took off 5 bases at V and 5 bases at J, with 9 bases between the two ends. This CDR3 spans 12 amino acids. The CDR3 region is CASSRSLETQYF. The CDR3 nucleotides are TGTGCCAGCAGCCGTTCTCTCGAGACCCAGTACTTC.

The chain has TRBV24-1 and TRBJ2-7, with 8 bases lining up with TRBD1. CDR1 and CDR2 (germline): KGHDR, SFDVKD. V gave up 5 bases and J gave up 6 bases; unmatched junction bases: 11. The CDR3 totals 15 residues. The CDR3 sequence is CATSGRTGRIAEQYF. The CDR3 DNA sequence: TGTGCCACCAGTGGGAGGACAGGGAGGATCGCCGAGCAGTACTTC.

V usage is TRBV5-8 and J usage is TRBJ2-7; 8 bases are shared with TRBD1. V was pared by 0 bases and J by 1 base, with 6 bases of the junction left unmatched. The CDR3 is made up of 16 amino acids. The germline V gene has CDR1 SGHTS and CDR2 YDEGEE. The CDR3 coding sequence is TGTGCCAGCAGCTTGGTAGGCCAGGGGGCATCCTACGAGCAGTACTTC. It is translated as CASSLVGQGASYEQYF.

This clonotype was seen many times. V is TRBV19 and J is TRBJ1-5, with 7 bases that match TRBD1. The CDR3 length is 15 residues. The J segment lost 1 base and the V segment lost 5 bases, leaving 5 bases of the junction unmatched. CDR1 and CDR2 from the germline V gene are LNHDA and SQIVND (reference sequence). The CDR3 loop is CASSLDRASNQPQHF. The CDR3 DNA is TGTGCCAGTAGTCTCGACAGGGCAAGCAATCAGCCCCAGCATTTT.

This clonotype was seen at least ten times. The chain links TRBV29-1 to TRBJ1-1, with D possibly TRBD1 on 5 matching bases. CDR3 size: 14 residues. V was shortened by 4 bases and J by 1 base, with 13 bases between the two germline ends. The V gene's germline CDR1 is SQVTM and CDR2 ANQGSEA. The CDR3 sequence is CSVALMGQNTEAFF. The CDR3 coding sequence is TGCAGCGTTGCCCTGATGGGGCAGAACACTGAAGCTTTCTTT.

The J gene is TRBJ1-2, the V gene TRBV2; 7 bases match TRBD1. Germline V gives CDR1 SNHLY, CDR2 FYNNEI. J lost 6 bases, V lost 7 bases, and 8 bases had no gene match. This CDR3 spans 13 amino acids. As DNA, the CDR3 is TGTGCCAGCAAATCATACAGGGGACATGGCTACACCTTC. Amino acids: CASKSYRGHGYTF.

Concerning this clonotype: Likely a read error: the CDR3 ends without its conserved phenylalanine or tryptophan. The limits of the CDR3 on the DNA are not certain, so only TCRdb's listed CDR3 is given. V usage is TRBV7-3 and J usage is TRBJ2-5; the table's TRBD1 call for D was not verified on the DNA. The CDR3 has 8 residues if both end residues are counted. Germline V CDR1 and CDR2: SGHTA, FQGTGA. The CDR3 reads CASSLVNR.

The table lists this clonotype with many counts. V and J are TRBV19 and TRBJ1-5; D might be TRBD1 (5 bases). The germline gives CDR1 LNHDA, CDR2 SQIVND (reference sequence). CDR3 length equals 15 residues. V was cut by 3 bases and J by 1 base, with 10 bases left in between. In DNA form, the CDR3 reads TGTGCCAGTAGTATTGGACACACGAGCAATCAGCCCCAGCATTTT. Translated, it gives CASSIGHTSNQPQHF.

This clonotype occurred a few times. For the CDR3, the DNA is TGTGCCAGCAGCTACGAATGTGGGGGACGGGACAGCAGCTCCTATAATTCACCCCTCCACTTT. Amino acid sequence: CASSYECGGRDSSSYNSPLHF. The V call is TRBV7-3, the J call TRBJ1-6; 7 bases fit TRBD1. The CDR3 is 21 amino acids. The ends lost 4 bases at V and 0 bases at J; junction bases unmatched: 18. Germline CDR1 SGHTA, CDR2 FQGTGA.

This clonotype was observed at least ten times. The chain is built from TRBV29-1 and TRBJ1-2; 8 nucleotides line up with TRBD1. From germline, CDR1 is SQVTM and CDR2 ANQGSEA. V dropped 7 bases and J dropped 5; count of bases not matched to a gene: 9. The CDR3 consists of 13 residues. The CDR3 protein is CSASTGALYGYTF. In DNA, the CDR3 is TGCAGCGCATCGACAGGGGCCCTGTATGGCTACACCTTC.

As for this clonotype: One base away lies a much larger clone, so this may be a sequencing read error. The V and J genes are TRBV7-3 and TRBJ1-1; 8 nucleotides line up with TRBD1. There are 15 residues in the CDR3. Looked up from germline, CDR1 is SGHTA and CDR2 is FQGTGA. CDR3 nucleotides: TGTGCCAGCAGCTTGGAGGGACAGGCGAACGCTGAAGCTTTCTTT. Its translation: CASSLEGQANAEAFF.

J is TRBJ2-5 and V is TRBV30, with unresolved D. Trimming took off 0 bases at V and 6 bases at J, with 11 bases between the two ends. The CDR3 has 13 residues. Germline CDR1 is GTSNPN and CDR2 is SVGIG (reference sequence). The CDR3 DNA is TGTGCCTGGAGTGTAGCTAGTAAAAAGACCCAGTACTTC. Protein product: CAWSVASKKTQYF.